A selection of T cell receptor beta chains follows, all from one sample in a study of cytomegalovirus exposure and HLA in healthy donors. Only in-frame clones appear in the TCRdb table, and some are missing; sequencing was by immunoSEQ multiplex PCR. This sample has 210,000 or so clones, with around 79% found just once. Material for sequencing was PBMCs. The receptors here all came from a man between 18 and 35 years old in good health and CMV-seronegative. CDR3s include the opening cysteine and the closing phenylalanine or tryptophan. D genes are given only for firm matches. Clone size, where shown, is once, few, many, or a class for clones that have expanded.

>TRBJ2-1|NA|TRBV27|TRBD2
CASSREGLATRNEQFF
TGTGCCAGCAGCCGGGAGGGACTAGCGACACGCAATGAGCAGTTCTTC
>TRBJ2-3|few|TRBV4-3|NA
CASSQELRLSTDTQYF
TGCGCCAGCAGCCAAGAGTTGAGACTTTCCACAGATACGCAGTATTTT
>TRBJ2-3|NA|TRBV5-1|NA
CASSYPSDTQYF
TGCGCCAGCAGCTATCCGTCGGATACGCAGTATTTT
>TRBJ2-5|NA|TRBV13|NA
CASSPGGSGSYQETQYF
TGTGCCAGCAGCCCCGGAGGGAGCGGATCGTACCAAGAGACCCAGTACTTC
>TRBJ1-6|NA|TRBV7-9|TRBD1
CASNRAGTGYSPLHF
TGTGCCAGCAACCGTGCCGGGACAGGGTATTCACCCCTCCACTTT
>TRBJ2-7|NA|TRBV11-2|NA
CASSLEGVASYEQYF
TGTGCCAGCAGCTTAGAAGGGGTAGCCTCCTACGAGCAGTACTTC
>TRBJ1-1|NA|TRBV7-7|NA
CASSLERVMASCEAFF
TGTGCTAGCAGCTTAGAGAGGGTAATGGCCTCGTGTGAAGCTTTCTTT
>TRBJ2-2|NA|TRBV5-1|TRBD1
CASSLRTGASTGELFF
TGCGCCAGCAGCCTCAGGACAGGGGCATCCACCGGGGAGCTGTTTTTT
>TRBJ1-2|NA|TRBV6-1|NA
CASSERGYGYTF
TGTGCCAGCAGTGAAAGAGGATATGGCTACACCTTC
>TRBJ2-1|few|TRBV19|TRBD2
CASSDGGDYNEQFF
TGTGCCAGTAGCGATGGGGGGGATTACAATGAGCAGTTCTTC
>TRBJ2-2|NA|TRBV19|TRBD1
CASSTRQGGELFF
TGTGCCAGTAGTACGCGACAGGGCGGGGAGCTGTTTTTT
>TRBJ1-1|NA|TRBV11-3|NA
CASSSGNTEAFF
TGTGCCAGCAGCTCCGGGAACACTGAAGCTTTCTTT
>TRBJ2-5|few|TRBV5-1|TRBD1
CASSLDTSTGGKTQYF
TGCGCCAGCAGCTTGGATACCTCGACAGGGGGTAAGACCCAGTACTTC
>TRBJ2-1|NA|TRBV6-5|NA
CASREGSSYNEQFF
TGTGCCAGCAGAGAGGGCAGCTCCTACAATGAGCAGTTCTTC
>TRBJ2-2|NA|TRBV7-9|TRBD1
CASSLTGVTGELFF
TGTGCCAGCAGCTTGACAGGGGTCACCGGGGAGCTGTTTTTT
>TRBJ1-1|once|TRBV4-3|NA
CASSQERGQNTEAFF
TGCGCCAGCAGCCAAGAAAGGGGCCAGAACACTGAAGCTTTCTTT
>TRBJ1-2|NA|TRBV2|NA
CAIRDEDYGYTF
TGTGCCATCAGGGATGAGGACTATGGCTACACCTTC
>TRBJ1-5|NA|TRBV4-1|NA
CASSQDQGVWQPQHF
TGCGCCAGCAGCCAAGATCAAGGGGTTTGGCAGCCCCAGCATTTT
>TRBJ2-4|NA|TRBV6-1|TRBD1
CASSVWTGADIQYF
TGTGCCAGCAGTGTTTGGACAGGGGCGGACATTCAGTACTTC
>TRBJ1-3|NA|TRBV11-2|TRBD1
CASSSFPGQGLYTIYF
TGTGCCAGCAGCTCTTTCCCGGGACAGGGGCTATACACCATATATTTT
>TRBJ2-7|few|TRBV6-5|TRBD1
CASSYSGQGPYEQYF
TGTGCCAGCAGTTACTCGGGACAGGGCCCCTACGAGCAGTACTTC
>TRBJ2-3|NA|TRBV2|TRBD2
CASSEDGGRPTDTQYF
TGTGCCAGCAGTGAAGATGGCGGGAGGCCCACAGATACGCAGTATTTT
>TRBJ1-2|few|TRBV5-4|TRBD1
CASTRAGTDFDYGYTF
TGTGCCAGCACCAGGGCGGGGACAGACTTCGACTATGGCTACACCTTC